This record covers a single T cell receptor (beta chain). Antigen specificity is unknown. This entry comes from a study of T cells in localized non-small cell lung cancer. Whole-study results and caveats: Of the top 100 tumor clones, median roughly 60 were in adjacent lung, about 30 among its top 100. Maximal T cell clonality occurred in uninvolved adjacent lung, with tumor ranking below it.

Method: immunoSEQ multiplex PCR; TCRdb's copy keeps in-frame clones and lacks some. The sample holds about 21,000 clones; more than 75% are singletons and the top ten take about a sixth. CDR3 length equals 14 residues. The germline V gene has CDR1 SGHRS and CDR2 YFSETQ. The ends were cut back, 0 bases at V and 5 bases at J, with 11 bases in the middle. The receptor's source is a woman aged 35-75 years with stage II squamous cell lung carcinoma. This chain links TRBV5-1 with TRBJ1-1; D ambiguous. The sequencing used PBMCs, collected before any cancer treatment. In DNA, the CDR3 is TGCGCCAGCAGCTTGGACGCCCGACGAACTGAAGCTTTCTTT. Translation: CASSLDARRTEAFF.